Shown below are 21 T cell receptor beta chains from a single sample sequenced in a study of cytomegalovirus exposure and HLA in healthy donors. The PCR was carried out with 60 Vbeta primers and 13 Jbeta primers. Profiled with immunoSEQ multiplex PCR; TCRdb holds only in-frame clones, not every one. The sample has 95,000 to 150,000 clones, about 83% seen once. Specimen: PBMCs. These receptors originate from a woman aged 40 to 50 in good health and CMV-seropositive.

The rearrangement links TRBV7-2 to TRBJ1-5; D remains unclear. The CDR3 is made up of 14 amino acids. Trimming cost V 5 bases and J 4 bases, with 12 bases left between them. Germline values: CDR1 SGHTA, CDR2 FQGNSA. CDR3 residues: CASSLEGGNQPQHF. DNA for the CDR3: TGTGCCAGCAGCCTTGAGGGTGGAAATCAGCCCCAGCATTTT. Based on the CDR3 plus reference TRBV7-2 and TRBJ1-5, the full variable domain is GAGVSQSPSNKVTEKGKDVELRCDPISGHTALYWYRQSLGQGLEFLIYFQGNSAPDKSGLPSDRFSAERTGGSVSTLTIQRTQQEDSAVYLCASSLEGGNQPQHFGDGTRLSIL.

The sample holds a few counts of this clone. This sequence joins TRBV11-2 and TRBJ2-5, with D perhaps TRBD1 (5 bases). Germline loops: CDR1 SGHAT, CDR2 FQNNGV. CDR3 length: 12 residues. Trimming pared 2 bases from V and 13 bases from J, leaving 14 bases between. The CDR3 nucleotides are TGTGCCAGCAGCTTACGCCCGCGACAGAGGTACTTC. The encoded protein is CASSLRPRQRYF. The whole variable domain, filled in from reference TRBV11-2 and TRBJ2-5, reads EAGVAQSPRYKIIEKRQSVAFWCNPISGHATLYWYQQILGQGPKLLIQFQNNGVVDDSQLPKDRFSAERLKGVDSTLKIQPAKLEDSAVYLCASSLRPRQRYFGPGTRLLVL.

This clone has only a few counts. The J gene is TRBJ2-7, the V gene TRBV6-1, with 14 bases fitting TRBD2. This CDR3 contains 15 residues. The J segment lost 2 bases and the V segment lost 6 bases, leaving 3 bases of the junction unmatched. From germline, CDR1 is MNHNS and CDR2 SASEGT. The CDR3 nucleotides are TGTGCCAGCAGCGGGGGACTAGCGGGGGCCTACGAGCAGTACTTC. Its translation is CASSGGLAGAYEQYF.

CDR3 in amino acids: CASSRLAGDADTQYF. The CDR3 DNA sequence: TGTGCCAGCTCGAGACTAGCGGGAGACGCAGATACGCAGTATTTT. The V and J genes are TRBV18 and TRBJ2-3, with TRBD2 identical over 12 bases. Trimming cost V 6 bases and J 4 bases; bases outside gene matches: 5. CDR1 is KGHSH, CDR2 LQKENI, per germline. There are 15 residues in the CDR3.

This chain links TRBV5-1 with TRBJ2-5; 8 bases line up with TRBD1. Matching the DNA end better, TRBJ2-7 makes the J call doubtful. Germline CDR1 is SGHRS and CDR2 is YFSETQ. The CDR3 is 15 residues long. The CDR3 is CASSLGDRRHYEQYF. As DNA, the CDR3 is TGCGCCAGCAGCTTGGGGGACAGGCGACACTACGAGCAGTACTTC.

This chain's CDR3 is CASSGLAGGPYEQYF. In DNA, the CDR3 is TGTGCCAGCAGCGGACTAGCGGGGGGGCCGTACGAGCAGTACTTC. This chain joins TRBV6-1 and TRBJ2-7; 15 nucleotides align to TRBD2. CDR1 is MNHNS, CDR2 SASEGT, per germline. The CDR3 covers 15 residues. J lost 4 bases, V lost 6 bases, and 4 bases had no gene match.

V and J are TRBV15 and TRBJ1-4; D gene unclear. The CDR3 spans 16 residues. Trimming took 1 base from V and 0 from J, leaving 9 bases between them. Germline V gene sequence: CDR1 LNHNV, CDR2 YYDKDF (reference sequence). The CDR3 DNA reads as TGTGCCACCAGCAGAGCTTTCAGTGCAACTAATGAAAAACTGTTTTTT. It codes for CATSRAFSATNEKLFF.

A few counts support this clone. The rearrangement links TRBV7-2 to TRBJ2-1, with D possibly matching TRBD2 (6 bases). This CDR3 is built from 15 residues. Germline-derived CDR1 and CDR2 are SGHTA and FQGNSA. The ends were cut back, 1 base at V and 7 bases at J, with 14 bases in the middle. DNA for the CDR3: TGTGCCAGCAGCTTAGTTGGGGGACTGGAAAATGAGCAGTTCTTC. Amino acid sequence: CASSLVGGLENEQFF.

The rearrangement links TRBV7-3 to TRBJ2-7; 10 bases line up with TRBD1. CDR1 and CDR2 from the germline V gene are SGHTA and FQGTGA. V dropped 3 bases and J dropped 4; count of bases not matched to a gene: 6. This CDR3 contains 15 residues. CDR3 sequence (DNA): TGTGCCAGCAGCTTGACAGGGGGCAATAAGTACGAGCAGTACTTC. Encoded protein: CASSLTGGNKYEQYF.

This sequence joins TRBV7-9 and TRBJ2-7; D uncertain. Trimming stripped 5 bases from V and 3 bases from J, with 8 bases between. CDR1 and CDR2 (germline): SEHNR, FQNEAQ (reference sequence). This CDR3 has 12 amino acids. The CDR3 nucleotides are TGTGCCAGCAGCACCAGTGGCTACGAGCAGTACTTC. Translation: CASSTSGYEQYF.

The rearrangement links TRBV7-8 to TRBJ2-1; 7 positions match TRBD1. CDR1 SGHVS and CDR2 FQNEAQ come from the germline V gene. The trim removed 5 bases at V and 10 bases at J, leaving 8 bases unmatched. The CDR3 sequence is 13 residues long. The CDR3 protein is CASSGTRGGEQFF. DNA of the CDR3: TGTGCCAGCAGCGGGACCCGAGGGGGCGAGCAGTTCTTC.

CDR3: CASSFARVTPEAFF. The CDR3 coding sequence is TGTGCCAGCAGTTTCGCCAGGGTAACTCCTGAAGCTTTCTTT. J is TRBJ1-1 and V is TRBV27; tentative D call: TRBD1 (5 bases). CDR1 MNHEY and CDR2 SMNVEV come from the germline V gene (reference sequence). Between the trimmed V and J ends, which lost 3 bases and 6 bases, there was a span of 14 bases. CDR3 length: 14 amino acids.

This chain uses TRBV7-9 with TRBJ2-1; 11 nucleotides align to TRBD2. V lost 1 base and J lost 5; bases outside the gene matches: 4. This CDR3 is built from 16 residues. Germline V gene sequence: CDR1 SEHNR, CDR2 FQNEAQ (reference sequence). As DNA, the CDR3 is TGTGCCAGCAGCTTAGTTTTAGCGGGAGGGAACAATGAGCAGTTCTTC. This sequence encodes CASSLVLAGGNNEQFF.

The CDR3 nucleotides read TGTGCCAGCAGCCAAGATGAAGGGGCGAATCAGCCCCAGCATTTT. Its translation: CASSQDEGANQPQHF. The gene calls are TRBV4-2 and TRBJ1-5; tentatively, D is TRBD1 (5 bases). Germline V gives CDR1 LGHNA, CDR2 YNFKEQ. Trimming took off 0 bases at V and 4 bases at J, with 10 bases between the two ends. The CDR3 is 15 residues long.

About this clone: The identical CDR3 is also encoded by other nucleotide sequences in the sample. The rearrangement links TRBV27 to TRBJ2-2; D unclear. In germline, CDR1 is MNHEY, CDR2 SMNVEV (reference sequence). The CDR3 spans 14 residues. V lost 2 bases to trimming and J lost 6 bases, with 10 bases between them. CDR3 nucleotide sequence: TGTGCCAGCAGTTTAGGCTCAAGCGCCGGGGAGCTGTTTTTT. It encodes CASSLGSSAGELFF.

The chain uses TRBV11-1 and TRBJ2-1, with D possibly TRBD1 on 6 matching bases. Trimming removed 3 bases at V and 5 bases at J, with 20 bases between. The CDR3 totals 17 residues. Germline CDR1 SGHAT, CDR2 FQDESV (reference sequence). The CDR3 here is CASSLLIRRTANNEQFF. In nucleotides, the CDR3 is TGTGCCAGCAGCTTGTTAATAAGGCGGACAGCCAACAATGAGCAGTTCTTC.

In DNA, the CDR3 is TGTGCCAGCAGCCCCGGGGGGAACGGGAATTCACCCCTCCACTTT. It yields the protein CASSPGGNGNSPLHF. J is TRBJ1-6 and V is TRBV5-6; D might be TRBD1 (5 bases). The CDR3 extends over 15 amino acids. The germline V gene has CDR1 SGHDT and CDR2 YYEEEE. Trimming stripped 4 bases from V and 7 bases from J, with 15 bases between.

The rearrangement uses TRBV6-1 and TRBJ2-7, with 9 bases that match TRBD2. The CDR3 length is 15 residues. Trimming removed 2 bases from V and 7 bases from J; junction bases left unmatched: 9. In germline, CDR1 is MNHNS, CDR2 SASEGT. The DNA of the CDR3 is TGTGCCAGCAGTGAACAGGCTAGCGGGACGAGGGAGCAGTACTTC. Residues: CASSEQASGTREQYF.

This chain joins TRBV29-1 and TRBJ1-2; 7 bases match TRBD1. From germline, CDR1 is SQVTM and CDR2 ANQGSEA. V lost 0 bases to trimming and J lost 0 bases; unmatched junction nucleotides: 7. There are 16 residues in the CDR3. CDR3 in amino acids: CSVEDPDRLTNYGYTF. CDR3 DNA sequence: TGCAGCGTTGAAGATCCGGACAGGCTAACTAACTATGGCTACACCTTC.

V usage is TRBV7-2 and J usage is TRBJ2-2, with 12 bases aligning to TRBD2. Germline lookup yields CDR1 SGHTA and CDR2 FQGNSA. V lost 6 bases, J lost 6 bases, and 5 bases stayed unmatched. The CDR3 loop spans 15 amino acids. CDR3 residues: CASSRLAGAAGELFF. CDR3 nucleotide sequence: TGTGCCAGCAGTAGACTAGCGGGAGCGGCCGGGGAGCTGTTTTTT.

The chain links TRBV19 to TRBJ1-1; no clear D gene. Germline V gene data show CDR1 as LNHDA and CDR2 as SQIVND (reference sequence). V was cut by 3 bases and J by 5 bases, with 10 bases left in between. The length of the CDR3 is 13 residues. Written as DNA, the CDR3 is TGTGCCAGTAGTATGAGGGTATCTACTGAAGCTTTCTTT. Translating gives CASSMRVSTEAFF.